This T cell receptor (beta chain) was identified during a study of shared clonotypes between healthy human individuals. TCRdb keeps only in-frame clones here, not all; method: immunoSEQ multiplex PCR. The sample holds some 2.1 million clones, over 85% seen once. Naive CD8 cells lacked CD45RO and underwent positive selection for CCR7, leaving out terminally differentiated effector memory CD45RA+ cells. Germline V gene lookup returns CDR1 ENHRY and CDR2 SYGVKD. V shed 4 bases and J 0 bases; nucleotides not matched to a gene: 8. The CDR3 has 16 residues. The TCR originated in a man aged 18 to 35 in good health. Some clones in this sample may be carry-over from other donors' samples. The chain couples TRBV10-3 to TRBJ2-7; 8 bases align to TRBD1. Sequencing was done on a sample of naive CD8+ T cells from PBMCs. The CDR3 here is CAISGTTGGISYEQYF. The DNA for the CDR3 is TGTGCCATCAGTGGAACCACAGGGGGGATCTCCTACGAGCAGTACTTC.